Following are 5 T cell receptor beta chains from one sample sequenced in a study of shared clonotypes between healthy human individuals (dated by TCRdb to 2018 to 2020). Library generation was performed with the immunoSEQ multiplex PCR assay. Sourced from immuneACCESS, this table was stored by TCRdb with only in-frame sequences that have V and J called. A share of the clones is absent; for the studies checked, an unresolved V gene accounts for under half, and the remainder has no known explanation. This sample comprises over a million clones, approximately 98.5% of them detected only once. Roughly 0.36% of the sample belongs to the ten largest clones. The source material was naive CD4+ T cells sorted from blood. Sample cell subset or site, as interpreted from the label and publication: CD45RA+ positively selected. The source is a man under 40 in good health.

The chain has TRBV5-1 and TRBJ1-4; weak D call: TRBD1 (5 bases). This CDR3 is 15 amino acids long. The V and J ends lost 0 bases and 3 bases respectively, with 9 bases between them. Germline V gene data show CDR1 as SGHRS and CDR2 as YFSETQ. The DNA for the CDR3 is TGCGCCAGCAGCTTGGGGGGGAAGGCTAATGAAAAACTGTTTTTT. This gives the protein CASSLGGKANEKLFF.

On this clone itself: The sample has other DNA sequences that encode this CDR3 too. The rearrangement links TRBV18 to TRBJ2-2; perhaps TRBD1 as D (6 bases). Germline V gives CDR1 KGHSH, CDR2 LQKENI. V was pared by 3 bases and J by 0 bases, with 11 bases between. The CDR3 loop spans 16 amino acids. CDR3 in amino acids: CASSPLQGPNTGELFF. CDR3 nucleotides: TGTGCCAGCTCACCCCTACAGGGACCGAACACCGGGGAGCTGTTTTTT.

The chain is built from TRBV6-1 and TRBJ2-3; D not resolved. From germline, CDR1 is MNHNS and CDR2 SASEGT. V was clipped by 2 bases and J by 4 bases, with 13 bases between them. There are 15 residues in the CDR3. This CDR3 reads CASSEQDHRADTQYF. In DNA form, the CDR3 reads TGTGCCAGCAGTGAACAGGACCATAGGGCAGATACGCAGTATTTT.

This clone was observed a single time. The chain joins TRBV21-1 to TRBJ2-1; the DNA was not used to check the table's D call, TRBD1. TRBV21-1 represents a pseudogene. The CDR3 runs 15 residues. CDR3 sequence reads: CASSPWCPQQSEQFF. CDR3 bases: TGTGCCAGCAGCCCATGGTGTCCTCAACAATCTGAGCAGTTCTTC.

The genes are TRBV7-6 and TRBJ1-3; D not certain. The CDR3 is made up of 16 amino acids. CDR1 and CDR2 from the germline V gene are SGHVS and FNYEAQ. Trimming took 1 base from V and 4 from J, leaving 14 bases between them. CDR3 DNA: TGTGCCAGCAGCTTAGAAGGGCCTCGGCGCGGAAACACCATATATTTT. It codes for CASSLEGPRRGNTIYF.